One sample yielded the 19 T cell receptor beta chains listed below, sequenced in a study of CD8 T cells in Susac syndrome. Random hexamers were used to reverse transcribe the RNA input (about 0.5 to 1 ug). TCRdb called the immunoSEQ multiplex PCR reads again in MiXCR, with one record for every CDR3 protein. The table records some 180,000 distinct CDR3 sequences, 75% to 95% of them present only once. The sample comprised CD4+ T cells from PBMCs. The receptors were sampled from a human donor with Susac syndrome.

The gene calls are TRBV9 and TRBJ2-2; 11 positions match TRBD2. Losses at the gene ends were 0 bases for V and 4 bases for J; bases not matched to a gene: 2. The CDR3 covers 16 residues. The germline V gene encodes CDR1 SGDLS and CDR2 YYNGEE. CDR3 amino acids: CASSVALAGVTGELFF. The CDR3 nucleotides read TGTGCCAGCAGCGTAGCACTAGCGGGAGTCACCGGGGAGCTGTTTTTT.

This clonotype was seen once. V gene TRBV4-1 combines with J gene TRBJ1-5; 8 positions agree with TRBD1. Germline V lookup: CDR1 MGHRA, CDR2 YSYEKL. This CDR3 is 15 amino acids long. The V and J ends lost 8 bases and 2 bases, in that order; junction bases with no gene match: 8. In DNA, the CDR3 is TGCGCCAGCGGACAGGGAATAACTGGCAATCAGCCCCAGCATTTT. Encoded protein: CASGQGITGNQPQHF.

V usage is TRBV3-1 and J usage is TRBJ2-7; 9 positions agree with TRBD1. With 4 bases clipped from V and 1 base from J, the junction kept 5 bases outside the gene matches. Looked up from germline, CDR1 is LGHDT and CDR2 is YNNKEL (reference sequence). The CDR3 sequence is 15 residues long. The CDR3: CASSPTGGASYEQYF. The CDR3 bases are TGTGCCAGCAGCCCTACAGGGGGCGCATCCTACGAGCAGTACTTC.

The chain combines TRBV9 with TRBJ2-5; 13 nucleotides match TRBD2. CDR3 length: 15 residues. Unmatched junction bases numbered 1, after V lost 2 bases and J lost 3 bases. Germline V lookup: CDR1 SGDLS, CDR2 YYNGEE. This CDR3 reads CASSVGLAGEETQYF. The CDR3, as DNA: TGTGCCAGCAGCGTCGGACTAGCGGGAGAAGAGACCCAGTACTTC.

This chain links TRBV10-3 with TRBJ2-1; the D is unclear. V dropped 11 bases and J dropped 2 bases, with 16 bases sitting between them. This CDR3 has 14 residues. Per the germline V gene, CDR1 is ENHRY and CDR2 is SYGVKD. CDR3 residues: CASINDAAYNEQFF. The DNA for the CDR3 is TGTGCCTCGATTAACGACGCTGCCTACAATGAGCAGTTCTTC.

The chain carries TRBV20-1 and TRBJ2-7, with a tentative D call TRBD1 (7 bases). This CDR3 has 13 residues. Per germline, CDR1 DFQATT and CDR2 SNEGSKA (reference sequence). The germline V and J ends were trimmed by 7 bases and 6 bases, with 19 bases remaining between them. This chain's CDR3 is CSVPQGGSREQYF. DNA of the CDR3: TGCAGTGTTCCTCAGGGGGGAAGCCGCGAGCAGTACTTC.

CDR3 sequence reads: CASSLSIWVNEQFF. In DNA form, the CDR3 reads TGTGCCAGCAGCTTAAGCATTTGGGTAAATGAGCAGTTCTTC. The rearrangement uses TRBV7-9 and TRBJ2-1; D gene ambiguous. The germline CDR1 and CDR2 sequences are SEHNR and FQNEAQ (reference sequence). This CDR3 contains 14 residues. V lost 2 bases and J lost 7, with 12 bases in between.

This rearrangement joins TRBV11-1 to TRBJ2-1; D is unclear. CDR1 is SGHAT, CDR2 FQDESV, per germline (reference sequence). The V gene lost 0 bases and the J gene lost 4 bases, with 10 bases spanning the gap. The CDR3 is made up of 15 amino acids. CDR3 loop: CASSLASSIYNEQFF. The CDR3 DNA is TGTGCCAGCAGCTTAGCCTCTTCCATTTACAATGAGCAGTTCTTC.

CDR3 sequence (DNA): TGTGCCAGCAGCATAGGTAGCGGGGGGCCAAGTGATACGCAGTATTTT. Translation gives CASSIGSGGPSDTQYF. The chain joins TRBV5-6 to TRBJ2-3; the match to TRBD2 covers 10 bases. The CDR3 sequence is 16 residues long. Germline CDR1 SGHDT, CDR2 YYEEEE. V lost 4 bases to trimming and J lost 6 bases; unmatched junction nucleotides: 11.

The rearrangement joins TRBV25-1 to TRBJ2-7, with unresolved D. V lost 5 bases to trimming and J lost 0 bases, with 11 bases between them. The germline gives CDR1 MGHDK, CDR2 SYGVNS. This CDR3 contains 14 residues. The CDR3 region is CASSSRGPSYEQYF. In DNA form, the CDR3 reads TGTGCCAGCAGTTCCCGAGGACCCTCCTACGAGCAGTACTTC.

The chain recombines TRBV25-1 with TRBJ2-7; a possible D gene is TRBD1 (5 bases). Looked up from germline, CDR1 is MGHDK and CDR2 is SYGVNS. With 6 bases removed from V and 0 bases from J, the gap between germline ends came to 12 bases. The CDR3 totals 14 residues. DNA for the CDR3: TGTGCCAGCAGATCCACAGGACACTCCTACGAGCAGTACTTC. Its protein is CASRSTGHSYEQYF.

This chain links TRBV19 with TRBJ1-1, with a possible D match to TRBD1 (6 bases). Germline V CDR1 and CDR2: LNHDA, SQIVND (reference sequence). Trimming took off 6 bases at V and 1 base at J, with 15 bases between the two ends. The CDR3 runs to 15 residues. As DNA, the CDR3 is TGTGCCAGTAGAGAGGCCAGGGGAGGGAACACTGAAGCTTTCTTT. Amino acid sequence: CASREARGGNTEAFF.

This chain joins TRBV10-3 and TRBJ2-2, with TRBD1 matching over 8 bases. The CDR3 length is 15 residues. Germline V gene sequence: CDR1 ENHRY, CDR2 SYGVKD. V shed 6 bases and J 4 bases; nucleotides not matched to a gene: 7. The CDR3 reads CAIRRGQGFTGELFF. The CDR3 DNA is TGTGCCATCAGGCGAGGACAGGGATTCACCGGGGAGCTGTTTTTT.

The chain recombines TRBV4-2 with TRBJ1-1; 10 bases agree with TRBD1. The germline gives CDR1 LGHNA, CDR2 YNFKEQ. With 2 bases clipped from V and 7 bases from J, the junction kept 7 bases outside the gene matches. The CDR3 spans 15 residues. The CDR3 sequence is CASSQRKGTGDEAFF. The CDR3 DNA follows: TGTGCCAGCAGCCAAAGGAAGGGGACAGGGGATGAAGCTTTCTTT.

The gene calls are TRBV5-1 and TRBJ2-7; 7 bases agree with TRBD2. The CDR3 loop spans 17 amino acids. Trimming cost V 1 base and J 9 bases; bases outside gene matches: 19. The germline CDR1 and CDR2 sequences are SGHRS and YFSETQ. CDR3 region: CASSLNGGLAEASWQYF. The CDR3 DNA reads as TGCGCCAGCAGCTTGAATGGCGGGCTAGCGGAAGCTTCGTGGCAGTACTTC.

The rearrangement joins TRBV20-1 to TRBJ2-3; unclear D gene. V was shortened by 7 bases and J by 0 bases, with 17 bases between the two germline ends. Germline V CDR1 and CDR2: DFQATT, SNEGSKA (reference sequence). There are 15 residues in the CDR3. The CDR3 here is CSVPGPTTSTDTQYF. The CDR3 DNA sequence: TGCAGTGTCCCCGGTCCGACAACAAGCACAGATACGCAGTATTTT.

A single count supports this clonotype. The chain employs TRBV19 and TRBJ1-5; TRBD1 aligns across 7 bases. The J segment lost 0 bases and the V segment lost 2 bases, leaving 10 bases of the junction unmatched. The CDR3 totals 18 residues. The germline gives CDR1 LNHDA, CDR2 SQIVND (reference sequence). This CDR3 reads CASSIRQGPVHSNQPQHF. CDR3 in DNA: TGTGCCAGTAGTATAAGACAGGGACCAGTACATAGCAATCAGCCCCAGCATTTT.

The chain has TRBV20-1 and TRBJ1-2; D is undetermined. V was clipped by 6 bases and J by 4 bases, with 18 bases between them. CDR3 length: 14 residues. Per the germline V gene, CDR1 is DFQATT and CDR2 is SNEGSKA (reference sequence). The CDR3 bases are TGCAGTGCAACACCCGACGAGTGGAGCTATGGCTACACCTTC. Its translation: CSATPDEWSYGYTF.

V is TRBV18 and J is TRBJ2-1; D is unclear. The germline V gene has CDR1 KGHSH and CDR2 LQKENI. This CDR3 has 13 residues. Trimming cost V 0 bases and J 5 bases, with 5 bases left between them. CDR3 amino acids: CASSPPVNNEQFF. Here the CDR3 DNA reads TGTGCCAGCTCACCACCCGTAAACAATGAGCAGTTCTTC.